This entry lists 10 T cell receptor beta chains sequenced from one sample in a study of tumor and adjacent non-tumor tissue in lung cancer. The library came from three nested PCR rounds adapted from ARM-PCR protocols. TCRdb passed the multiplex PCR reads through MiXCR, listing each CDR3 protein once. The data contain about 67,000 distinct CDR3 sequences, more than 65% of them seen just once; the ten biggest clones take up around 43%. RNA was extracted from bulk tissue without any cell sorting. The normal lung tissue was taken more than 3 cm from the tumor edge. The sequencing input was distant non-tumor lung tissue. These receptor sequences come from a man in his sixties with non-small cell lung cancer.

Comments on this clonotype: Compared with germline, one end of the junction differs, possibly owing to a read error. This rearrangement joins TRBV10-3 to TRBJ2-5; D is ambiguous. The CDR3 has 15 amino acids. The germline gives CDR1 ENHRY, CDR2 SYGVKD. The CDR3 spells CAISDEQGKEEAQYF. Here the CDR3 DNA reads TGTGCCATCAGTGACGAACAAGGCAAAGAAGAGGCCCAGTACTTC.

This clonotype was seen ten or more times. CDR3 in DNA: TGTGCCAGTGGGGGGGTCCCAGATACGCAGTATTTT. It translates to CASGGVPDTQYF. V usage is TRBV19 and J usage is TRBJ2-3; 7 positions match TRBD2. Germline V lookup: CDR1 LNHDA, CDR2 SQIVND (reference sequence). The CDR3 is 12 residues long. Trimming took 8 bases from V and 4 from J; bases not matched to a gene: 3. Filled out from reference TRBV19 and TRBJ2-3, the complete variable domain reads DGGITQSPKYLFRKEGQNVTLSCEQNLNHDAMYWYRQDPGQGLRLIYYSQIVNDFQKGDIAEGYSVSREKKESFPLTVTSAQKNPTAFYLCASGGVPDTQYFGPGTRLTVL.

This chain uses TRBV6-2 or TRBV6-3 with TRBJ1-2; D is possibly TRBD1 (5 bases). Germline V gives CDR1 MNHEY, CDR2 SVGEGT. This CDR3 spans 13 amino acids. Trimming shortened V by 7 bases and J by 0 bases, and 9 bases separated the two germline ends. The CDR3 loop reads CASMDTANYGYTF. CDR3 DNA: TGTGCCAGCATGGACACAGCTAACTATGGCTACACCTTC.

As to this clonotype: Its ends do not fully match the called genes, so a read error is possible. This rearrangement joins TRBV29-1 to TRBJ2-7; possible D gene TRBD2, 7 bases. The CDR3 runs to 15 residues. Germline V lookup: CDR1 SQVTM, CDR2 ANQGSEA. The CDR3 loop reads CSATRGGRGSQEQYF. The DNA of the CDR3 is TGTAGCGCAACAAGGGGGGGACGGGGTTCCCAAGAGCAGTACTTC.

The chain couples TRBV5-6 to TRBJ2-7, with a possible D match to TRBD2 (5 bases). The CDR3 has 12 amino acids. V dropped 8 bases and J dropped 3 bases, with 12 bases sitting between them. Germline CDR1 SGHDT, CDR2 YYEEEE. Written as DNA, the CDR3 is TGTGCCAGTGCCGACGGGATCTACGAGCAGTACTTC. This gives the protein CASADGIYEQYF.

This clonotype counts as medium-sized. This chain links TRBV29-1 with TRBJ2-3; D possibly matches TRBD1 or TRBD2 (5 bases each). The germline V gene encodes CDR1 SQVTM and CDR2 ANQGSEA. This CDR3 region has 13 residues. Trimming removed 7 bases at V and 3 bases at J, with 14 bases between. The CDR3 region has the DNA TGCAGCGCAAGGGACCGAAGGACAGATACGCAGTATTTT. It specifies CSARDRRTDTQYF.

Comment on this clonotype: The conserved phenylalanine or tryptophan is not found at the CDR3 terminus, so this likely reflects a read error. The DNA is omitted, as the CDR3 cannot be located on it reliably, and the CDR3 follows TCRdb's listing. The chain has TRBV12-3 or TRBV12-4 and TRBJ2-1; the DNA was not used to check the table's D call, TRBD1. The CDR3 spans 15 residues, counting both ends. The CDR3 loop reads CASSSPQRDHNEQSL.

This clonotype was detected many times. The chain uses TRBV12-3 or TRBV12-4 and TRBJ2-1; 9 bases fit TRBD2. J gave up 5 bases and V 6 bases, and 8 bases lay outside the gene matches. The CDR3 covers 15 residues. Written as DNA, the CDR3 is TGTGCCAGCAGACCTAGCGGGATTACCGACAATGAGCAGTTCTTC. It codes for CASRPSGITDNEQFF.

Regarding this clonotype: No DNA is shown, since the ends of the CDR3 on it are uncertain; the CDR3 is the one TCRdb lists. The V call is TRBV29-1, the J call TRBJ2-7; the DNA was not used to check the table's D call, TRBD1. The CDR3 is 15 residues long, counting both termini. Germline CDR1 is SQVTM and CDR2 is ANQGSEA. The CDR3 loop reads CSATMVGQGSHEQYF.

Worth noting for this clonotype: A much bigger clone sits one base away, suggesting this may be a read error. The gene calls are TRBV2 and TRBJ1-1; D remains ambiguous. CDR1 is SNHLY, CDR2 FYNNEI, per germline. This CDR3 has 12 amino acids. V gave up 9 bases and J gave up 4 bases, with 12 bases separating them. In DNA, the CDR3 is TGTGCCAGGAAGGAGGGCAGCACTGAAGCTTTCTTT. It translates to CARKEGSTEAFF.